This T cell receptor beta chain was documented in a study of blood T cell repertoires in COVID-19 (TCRdb year 2020). Regarding the study in general: Collaborator samples came from the United States, Italy and Spain and covered acute and convalescent phases of COVID-19. The material from the prospective study consisted of cDNA or gDNA derived from T cells, B-cell-depleted T cells, or PBMCs. Deeply sampled blood TCRbeta repertoires from subjects exposed to, actively infected with, or recovered from COVID-19 were included in the dataset. The repertoires were made available in a free public database intended to serve as a resource for research on the immune response to SARS-CoV-2. The samples were drawn from two sources: the first 160 participants of the ongoing ImmuneRACE study, and about 1,300 subjects contributed by 6 global collaborators. The sample metadata nearly always contained a de-identified subject ID, COVID-19 status, age in years and sex. Where available, HLA class I and class II types were taken from metadata supplied by the sample provider and were not determined by assay-based typing. Results and caveats for the whole study, not just this receptor: The quantity of clinical and demographic metadata differed by source and by participant and was supplied without curation.

Enrolling through a virtual design, the prospective study's participants ranged in age from roughly 18 to 90 years and lived across about two dozen United States geographic areas. Cohort assignment in the prospective study relied on participant-reported clinical history from a screening survey and a study questionnaire. For ImmuneRACE Cohort 3, a participant was defined as recovered based on two consecutive negative NP/OP PCR tests, clearance by a healthcare professional, or resolution of symptoms. In the prospective study, whole blood, serum and a nasopharyngeal or oropharyngeal swab were collected from each participant by mobile phlebotomists. Additional blood draws and questionnaires over a 2-month period could optionally be provided by prospective study participants. Prospective study blood samples were shipped either frozen or at room temperature before DNA extraction. The immunoSEQ Assay, a bias-controlled multiplex PCR, was used to amplify TCRbeta CDR3 regions from genomic DNA. The source study handled its data this way. Nucleated cell counts per sample were estimated from amplification of reference gene primers within the assay. Sequence reads were collapsed and filtered to measure the absolute abundance of every unique TCRbeta CDR3 rearrangement. Productive Simpson clonality was computed per sample as the square root of Simpson's diversity index over productive rearrangements. The clones in this table, taken by TCRdb from immuneACCESS, are in-frame only. Not every clone is retained; where verified, under half of the shortfall comes from an unresolved V gene, and the cause of the rest is unknown. That table gives V, J and clone size, and the DNA gave D and trimming. Here the sample has around 390,000 clones; 80% to 90% occur a single time. The ten largest make up approximately 10% of the sample.

The cysteine opens and the phenylalanine closes a CDR3 of 20 amino acids. Only the CDR3 portion is preserved as DNA: 60 bases, with reading frame beginning at the first base. CDR1 SGDLS and CDR2 YYNGEE were looked up in the germline V gene. V loses 3 bases at its end and J loses 8 bases; junction bases beyond the gene matches: 25. A word on this clone: Its cognate antigen has yet to be identified. Base qualities were left out, and no much larger clone turns up one base away.

This clonotype originated in a woman aged 45-60 years who had recovered from COVID-19. Source material: PBMCs or T cells enriched from blood (not recorded which). The sequence links TRBV9 to TRBJ1-2; 10 nucleotides in the junction match TRBD1. The DNA is as follows: TGTGCCAGCAGCGCCCGCTCTTTAGGCGAGCCGGGACAGGGGAGGTTGGGCTACACCTTC. This encodes CASSARSLGEPGQGRLGYTF.